Listed below are T cell receptor beta chains from one sample, sequenced in a study of T cells in Graves' hyperthyroidism and ophthalmopathy. One entry per CDR3 protein, called by TCRdb with MiXCR from the multiplex PCR reads. The sample holds about 600,000 distinct CDR3 sequences, about a sixth seen once. The sequenced sample was blood. The source of these receptors is a woman aged 40 to 49 with Graves' ophthalmopathy. Both conserved end residues are part of each CDR3. The D gene is left open where the match is weak. Clone size is shown for a subset of rows, as once, few, many or a class of expanded clone.

j_gene,d_gene,abundance,v_gene,CDR3nt,CDR3aa
TRBJ2-1,TRBD1,many,TRBV6-2/TRBV6-3,TGTGCCAGCCTCCGGGACAGCGATTACAATGAGCAGTTCTTC,CASLRDSDYNEQFF
TRBJ2-7,NA,many,TRBV30,TGTGCCTGGAGTGTTTCTAGATCCTACGAGCAGTACTTC,CAWSVSRSYEQYF
TRBJ2-1,TRBD1,many,TRBV2,TGTGCCAGCACTGACAGGGGGGCTTTCTACAATGAGCAGTTCTTC,CASTDRGAFYNEQFF
TRBJ2-7,NA,NA,TRBV3-1,TGTGCCAGCAGCCACCCGGGCAACGAGCAGTACTTC,CASSHPGNEQYF
TRBJ2-6,TRBD1,NA,TRBV11-2,TGTGCCAGCAGCTTGACAGGGGCGCGTTCTGGGGCCAACGTCCTGACTTTC,CASSLTGARSGANVLTF
TRBJ2-2,NA,many,TRBV5-6,TGTGCCAGCAGCTTGCCGGGCACCGGGGAGCTGTTTTTT,CASSLPGTGELFF
TRBJ2-1,NA,NA,TRBV28,TGTGCCAGCAGTTTAGGCCTTGGCGAGGATACCTACAATGAGCAGTTCTTC,CASSLGLGEDTYNEQFF
TRBJ2-7,TRBD2,NA,TRBV12-3/TRBV12-4,TGTGCCAGCAGTTTTCGTGGCGGGAGAAGTCTCGGCGAGCAGTACTTC,CASSFRGGRSLGEQYF
TRBJ2-1,TRBD1,many,TRBV12-3/TRBV12-4,TGTGCCAGCAGTTTCACGTGGACAGGGCGAAGGGGTAATGAGCAGTTCTTC,CASSFTWTGRRGNEQFF
TRBJ2-1,NA,few,TRBV30,TGTGCCTGGAGCACCAGACAGAGTTACTACAATGAGCAGTTCTTC,CAWSTRQSYYNEQFF
TRBJ2-7,NA,NA,TRBV6-1,TGTGCCAGCAGTGAAGGGGGACCGGCCTACGAGCAGTACTTC,CASSEGGPAYEQYF
TRBJ1-6,TRBD1,NA,TRBV7-3,TGTGCCAGCAGCCCCCGGGACAGGAGAAGCTCCTATAATTCACCCCTCCACTTT,CASSPRDRRSSYNSPLHF
TRBJ2-7,NA,many,TRBV29-1,TGCAGCGTTGGGGGGAGCCTCTACGAGCAGTACTTC,CSVGGSLYEQYF
TRBJ1-5,TRBD1,NA,TRBV20-1,TGCAGTGCGACCCGGGACAGAAATCAGCCCCAGCATTTT,CSATRDRNQPQHF
TRBJ2-1,TRBD2,NA,TRBV2,TGCGCCAGCAGTGAGCGGACTAGCGGGTCTTCTGAGCAGTTCTTC,CASSERTSGSSEQFF
TRBJ2-1,TRBD2,NA,TRBV4-1,TGCGCCAGCAGCCAGGTGTTTAGCGGGACTCGCAACAATGAGCAGTTCTTC,CASSQVFSGTRNNEQFF
TRBJ1-5,NA,NA,TRBV10-2,TGCGCCAGCAGCCCCGGGAGGACGGGATATAGCAATCAGCCCCAGCATTTT,CASSPGRTGYSNQPQHF
TRBJ2-3,NA,many,TRBV7-8,TGTGCCAGCAGCACCACTAGCACAGATACGCAGTATTTT,CASSTTSTDTQYF
TRBJ2-3,TRBD2,many,TRBV7-9,TGTGCCAGCAGCTTACTAGCGGGAGGCACAGATACGCAGTATTTT,CASSLLAGGTDTQYF
TRBJ1-5,NA,NA,TRBV19,TGTGCCAGTAGTATAGACAAGGGGACACGGCATCAGCCCCAGCATTTT,CASSIDKGTRHQPQHF
TRBJ2-1,TRBD2,NA,TRBV4-2,TGTGCCAGCAGCCAAGGTGGGGGACTAGCGGGGTCGAGCTCCTACAATGAGCAGTTCTTC,CASSQGGGLAGSSSYNEQFF
TRBJ2-2,TRBD2,few,TRBV20-1,TGCAGTGCTAGACAGACGGGGGGAATAGGCGGGGAGCTGTTTTTT,CSARQTGGIGGELFF
TRBJ1-5,NA,many,TRBV11-2,TGTGCCAGCAGCTTCGACGCTAGCAATCAGCCCCAGCATTTT,CASSFDASNQPQHF
TRBJ2-2,NA,many,TRBV27,TGTGCCAGCAGTTTTCGTCCTTCGTCGGGGGAGCTGTTTTTT,CASSFRPSSGELFF
TRBJ2-1,NA,many,TRBV11-2,TGTGCCAGCAGCTTCGCGGGGAGTGGGAATGAGCAGTTCTTC,CASSFAGSGNEQFF
TRBJ1-5,NA,many,TRBV5-1,TGCGCCAGCAGCTTGTGGGGGATTAGCAATCAGCCCCAGCATTTT,CASSLWGISNQPQHF
TRBJ1-6,TRBD1,many,TRBV18,TGTGCCAGCTCACCTCAGGGGGCTAATTCACCCCTCCACTTT,CASSPQGANSPLHF
TRBJ2-1,TRBD2,few,TRBV12-3/TRBV12-4,TGTGCCAGCAGCGGAAAGAGCGGGAGTGGGGATGAGCAGTTCTTC,CASSGKSGSGDEQFF
TRBJ2-1,NA,NA,TRBV2,TGTGCCAGCAGTGAAGCCCATCTGGCGGGCCTCTCCTACAATGAGCAGTTCTTC,CASSEAHLAGLSYNEQFF
TRBJ2-1,TRBD2,NA,TRBV20-1,TGCAGTGCTACCTTGGTAGCGGGAGAGGGGGATGAGCAGTTCTTC,CSATLVAGEGDEQFF
TRBJ1-5,TRBD1,NA,TRBV12-5,TGTGCTAGTGGTTCTGGACAGGGTATCGGTCAGCCCCAGCATTTT,CASGSGQGIGQPQHF
TRBJ2-1,NA,NA,TRBV2,TGTGCCAGCAGTGACGGGACTCAAAACAATGAGCAGTTCTTC,CASSDGTQNNEQFF
TRBJ2-3,TRBD2,many,TRBV2,TGTGCCAGCGCTATAGCGGGAGGGCAGGCAGATACGCAGTATTTT,CASAIAGGQADTQYF
TRBJ2-5,TRBD2,NA,TRBV11-1,TGCGCCAGCAGCCAAGCGGGGCCCGAAGAGACCCAGTACTTC,CASSQAGPEETQYF
TRBJ1-6,NA,NA,TRBV15,TGTGCCACCAGCAGCGCGGTCGATAATTCACCCCTCCACTTT,CATSSAVDNSPLHF
TRBJ2-1,NA,NA,TRBV3-1,TGTGCCAGCAGTCCCGACTATGTTTCCTACAATGAGCAGTTCTTC,CASSPDYVSYNEQFF
TRBJ2-7,NA,many,TRBV3-1,TGTGCCAGCAGCCAAGAATCACGAGAGCAGTACTTC,CASSQESREQYF
TRBJ1-2,NA,few,TRBV3-1,TGTGCCAGCAGCCAAGAAAGGAACGGATACTATGGCTACACCTTC,CASSQERNGYYGYTF
TRBJ2-5,TRBD1,many,TRBV11-2,TGTGCCAGCAGCGACAGGGTCCAAGAGACCCAGTACTTC,CASSDRVQETQYF
TRBJ1-2,TRBD1,few,TRBV7-2,TGTGCCAGCAGCATCCTCCGGGACAGCTATGGCTACACCTTC,CASSILRDSYGYTF
TRBJ2-1,TRBD2,NA,TRBV2,TGTGCCAGCAGTGATAGCGGGAATGAGCAGTTCTTC,CASSDSGNEQFF
TRBJ2-5,TRBD2,many,TRBV12-3/TRBV12-4,TGTGCCAGCAGTTTAGGGACTAGCGGGGGATGGACCCAGTACTTC,CASSLGTSGGWTQYF
TRBJ2-1,NA,few,TRBV5-5,TGTGCCAGCAGCTTGGTTGCAGCGAACAATGAGCAGTTCTTC,CASSLVAANNEQFF
TRBJ1-2,NA,many,TRBV5-8,TGTGCCAGCAGTGCCGGACAGAGTAACTATGGCTACACCTTC,CASSAGQSNYGYTF
TRBJ2-2,TRBD1,many,TRBV29-1,TGCAGCGCACGAGGGGGCGCAGAAAACACCGGGGAGCTGTTTTTT,CSARGGAENTGELFF
TRBJ2-3,TRBD1,many,TRBV18,TGTGCCAGCTCACCCGCCGGGACAGGCACAGATACGCAGTATTTT,CASSPAGTGTDTQYF
TRBJ1-1,NA,many,TRBV6-2/TRBV6-3,TGTGCCAGCAGTGGGAACAGCCTGAACACTGAAGCTTTCTTT,CASSGNSLNTEAFF
TRBJ2-5,TRBD1,few,TRBV24-1,TGTGCCACCAGTGATTCCGGGACAGGGGCAGAGACCCAGTACTTC,CATSDSGTGAETQYF
TRBJ1-2,TRBD1,NA,TRBV27,TGTGCCAGCAGTTGGGGACAGGACTGTGGCTACACCTTC,CASSWGQDCGYTF
TRBJ2-7,TRBD2,many,TRBV10-2,TGCGCCAGCATCGGGAGGGAGGGCCGGAGCTCCTACGAGCAGTACTTC,CASIGREGRSSYEQYF
TRBJ1-2,NA,NA,TRBV6-1,TGTGCCAGCTGCAGGGGCATTAACTATGGCTACACCTTC,CASCRGINYGYTF